This T cell receptor (beta chain) originates from a study of breast tumors, draining lymph nodes, adjacent tissues. General study points: The lymph node origin of tumor T cells was framed as consistent with a hypothesis, not demonstrated. Data fit most tumor T cells coming from lymph node, expanding in tumor. Compared with lymph nodes, tumors were less diverse; compared with nontumor tissue, more.

A single record per CDR3 protein comes from TCRdb applying MiXCR to the multiplex PCR reads. The table has about 270,000 distinct CDR3 sequences, around 30% seen once; the top ten hold approximately 1%. This clonotype was found a few times. The target antigen is unknown. This CDR3 region has 16 residues. Axillary draining lymph nodes of breast cancer patients supplied the node samples. Sequencing was carried out using axillary lymph node tissue. The TCR comes from a female donor with breast cancer. Some clones in this sample may be carry-over from other donors' samples. This sequence joins TRBV3-2 and TRBJ1-2. TRBV3-2 represents a pseudogene. The CDR3: CASSHGSRPINYGYTF. The CDR3 DNA sequence: TGTGCCAGCAGCCACGGGTCCAGGCCCATTAACTATGGCTACACCTTC.